These T cell receptor beta chains were read from a single sample in a study of shared clonotypes between healthy human individuals. The table came from immunoSEQ multiplex PCR; TCRdb's copy has only in-frame clones and leaves some out. Here the sample spans about 600,000 clones, approximately 97% being singletons. Sequenced: naive CD4+ T cells sorted from blood. The source is a woman between 25 and 40 years old in good health. Each CDR3 is given with its conserved first and last residue. A D gene is named only where the DNA matches it firmly. Clone size is not always given. Where it is, it says once, few, many or a class for expanded clones.

abundance,j_gene,v_gene,d_gene,CDR3aa,CDR3nt
.,TRBJ1-4,TRBV4-1,TRBD1,CASSQPGQGREKLFF,TGCGCCAGCAGCCAACCGGGACAGGGACGAGAAAAACTGTTTTTT
.,TRBJ2-1,TRBV28,.,CASSLPRQRTYNEQFF,TGTGCCAGCAGTCTCCCTCGGCAACGGACCTACAATGAGCAGTTCTTC
once,TRBJ2-7,TRBV6-6,TRBD2,CASSSTSGKPYEQYF,TGTGCCAGCAGTTCGACTAGCGGGAAACCCTACGAGCAGTACTTC
.,TRBJ1-1,TRBV7-9,.,CASSLSQGRSEAFF,TGTGCCAGCAGCTTATCTCAGGGGAGGTCTGAAGCTTTCTTT
.,TRBJ2-7,TRBV28,.,CACEGPYEQYF,TGTGCCTGCGAAGGCCCCTACGAGCAGTACTTC
.,TRBJ2-2,TRBV2,.,CASSFRDHNTGELFF,TGTGCCAGCAGTTTCCGGGACCATAACACCGGGGAGCTGTTTTTT
.,TRBJ1-6,TRBV28,.,CASGWGQLNSPLHF,TGTGCCAGCGGGTGGGGGCAGCTTAATTCACCCCTCCACTTT
.,TRBJ2-7,TRBV18,TRBD2,CASSPGLAASSYEQYF,TGTGCCAGCTCACCGGGACTAGCGGCAAGCTCCTACGAGCAGTACTTC
.,TRBJ1-3,TRBV5-4,.,CASSFLGGLSGNTIYF,TGTGCCAGCAGCTTCTTGGGGGGGCTTAGTGGAAACACCATATATTTT
.,TRBJ1-1,TRBV4-2,.,CASSQEDGPVREAFF,TGTGCCAGCAGCCAAGAAGATGGTCCGGTTCGCGAAGCTTTCTTT
.,TRBJ2-5,TRBV2,TRBD2,CASGGRATETQYF,TGTGCCAGCGGTGGGAGGGCCACTGAGACCCAGTACTTC
.,TRBJ1-6,TRBV27,.,CASSSGVGSPLHF,TGTGCCAGCAGTTCCGGGGTAGGTTCACCCCTCCACTTT
.,TRBJ1-3,TRBV4-1,TRBD1,CASSEEGRGPGNTIYF,TGCGCCAGCAGCGAAGAAGGAAGGGGGCCTGGAAACACCATATATTTT
.,TRBJ2-7,TRBV18,TRBD1,CASSQFIEGQGGPEQYF,TGTGCCAGCTCGCAATTTATCGAGGGACAGGGAGGACCCGAGCAGTACTTC
.,TRBJ2-7,TRBV7-2,.,CASSLGVDSGYEQYF,TGTGCCAGCAGCTTAGGTGTGGACAGTGGGTACGAGCAGTACTTC
.,TRBJ2-5,TRBV7-2,.,CASSRDGEETQYF,TGTGCCAGCAGCCGTGACGGAGAAGAGACCCAGTACTTC
.,TRBJ2-1,TRBV7-2,TRBD1,CASSPQGGPTINEQFF,TGTGCCAGCAGCCCCCAAGGGGGCCCTACAATCAATGAGCAGTTCTTC
few,TRBJ1-5,TRBV28,TRBD1,CASSETGTNQPQHF,TGTGCCAGCAGTGAGACAGGGACTAATCAGCCCCAGCATTTT
.,TRBJ1-1,TRBV30,.,CAWNPQGYTEAFF,TGTGCCTGGAACCCCCAGGGGTACACTGAAGCTTTCTTT
.,TRBJ2-7,TRBV7-2,TRBD2,CASTSGLAGGPGRYEQYF,TGTGCCAGCACCTCCGGACTAGCGGGAGGGCCGGGGCGCTACGAGCAGTACTTC
.,TRBJ1-1,TRBV15,.,CATSRDRGFLTEAFF,TGTGCCACCAGCAGAGATCGGGGGTTCCTCACTGAAGCTTTCTTT
.,TRBJ1-3,TRBV19,.,CASSKVSSGNTIYF,TGTGCCAGTAGTAAAGTATCCTCTGGAAACACCATATATTTT
.,TRBJ2-5,TRBV4-1,.,CASSRAAQETQYF,TGCGCCAGCAGCCGAGCGGCCCAAGAGACCCAGTACTTC
.,TRBJ1-2,TRBV20-1,.,CSASVWYGYTF,TGCAGTGCTAGCGTGTGGTATGGCTACACCTTC
.,TRBJ2-7,TRBV19,.,CASSPEGQGLHEQYF,TGTGCCAGTAGTCCAGAGGGGCAGGGTCTCCACGAGCAGTACTTC
once,TRBJ2-3,TRBV7-9,TRBD1,CASSTPGQGRTDTQYF,TGTGCCAGCAGCACACCGGGACAGGGGCGCACAGATACGCAGTATTTT
.,TRBJ2-7,TRBV5-1,TRBD2,CASAPPGLPYEQYF,TGCGCCAGTGCCCCCCCGGGACTACCATACGAGCAGTACTTC
.,TRBJ1-2,TRBV28,TRBD1,CASRSPDRGYGYTF,TGTGCCAGCAGAAGCCCGGACAGGGGGTATGGCTACACCTTC
once,TRBJ2-1,TRBV4-2,TRBD2,CASSHRTSGRDEQFF,TGTGCCAGCAGCCACAGGACTAGCGGGAGGGATGAGCAGTTCTTC
.,TRBJ1-2,TRBV5-6,TRBD1,CASSLAGGADGYTF,TGTGCCAGCAGCTTGGCAGGGGGCGCGGATGGCTACACCTTC
once,TRBJ1-4,TRBV27,.,CASSEHGLNEKLFF,TGTGCCAGCAGCGAACACGGGCTAAATGAAAAACTGTTTTTT
.,TRBJ2-7,TRBV5-1,TRBD2,CASSLEAGAHYEQYF,TGCGCCAGCAGCTTGGAAGCGGGGGCCCACTACGAGCAGTACTTC
.,TRBJ1-2,TRBV5-5,.,CASGGILDRDGYTF,TGTGCCAGCGGAGGAATTCTTGATCGGGATGGCTACACCTTC
.,TRBJ2-5,TRBV5-5,TRBD1,CASRPGQGGETQYF,TGTGCCAGCAGACCTGGACAGGGAGGAGAGACCCAGTACTTC
.,TRBJ2-3,TRBV7-3,TRBD2,CASSPGRTSSTDTQYF,TGTGCCAGCAGTCCTGGCCGGACTAGCAGCACAGATACGCAGTATTTT
.,TRBJ2-5,TRBV2,TRBD1,CASSPKTGVREYF,TGTGCCAGCAGTCCTAAGACAGGGGTTAGGGAGTACTTC
.,TRBJ1-5,TRBV2,.,CASSQQTVMAQHF,TGTGCCAGCAGTCAACAGACTGTTATGGCCCAGCATTTT
.,TRBJ1-4,TRBV6-5,.,CASSSVGDATNEKLFF,TGTGCCAGCAGTTCAGTGGGTGATGCAACTAATGAAAAACTGTTTTTT
.,TRBJ1-4,TRBV28,.,CASSPGGGLDEKLFF,TGTGCCAGTTCGCCCGGTGGGGGGCTTGACGAAAAACTGTTTTTT
.,TRBJ2-1,TRBV2,TRBD2,CASSVRLELAGGNEQFF,TGTGCCAGCAGTGTCCGCCTCGAACTAGCGGGAGGTAATGAGCAGTTCTTC
.,TRBJ2-1,TRBV11-2,TRBD1,CASSLQGVSDEQFF,TGTGCCAGCAGCTTGCAGGGGGTATCTGATGAGCAGTTCTTC
once,TRBJ2-5,TRBV25-1,.,CASMGELVETQYF,TGTGCCAGCATGGGGGAATTGGTGGAGACCCAGTACTTC
.,TRBJ2-7,TRBV9,.,CASSKQDREGAEQYF,TGTGCCAGCAGCAAACAGGATCGCGAGGGTGCCGAGCAGTACTTC
once,TRBJ1-1,TRBV18,.,CASTLRGGENTEAFF,TGTGCCAGCACACTAAGGGGGGGAGAGAACACTGAAGCTTTCTTT
.,TRBJ2-3,TRBV10-3,.,CAISDGLTDTQYF,TGTGCCATCAGTGATGGACTCACAGATACGCAGTATTTT
.,TRBJ1-5,TRBV2,TRBD1,CASSATGGPAGPQHF,TGTGCCAGCAGTGCGACAGGGGGCCCCGCCGGGCCCCAGCATTTT
.,TRBJ2-7,TRBV30,.,CAWSDEGLGEQYF,TGTGCCTGGAGTGATGAAGGCTTGGGGGAGCAGTACTTC
.,TRBJ2-3,TRBV6-1,.,CASSETPGSPDTQYF,TGTGCCAGCAGTGAGACTCCGGGGTCCCCAGATACGCAGTATTTT
.,TRBJ2-1,TRBV28,.,CASSLSALPGNEQFF,TGTGCCAGCAGTTTGTCAGCGCTCCCGGGGAATGAGCAGTTCTTC
.,TRBJ1-1,TRBV27,TRBD1,CASSRQGVGNTEAFF,TGTGCCAGCAGCCGGCAGGGGGTTGGGAACACTGAAGCTTTCTTT
.,TRBJ1-1,TRBV19,.,CASSGTRTRPNTEAFF,TGTGCCAGTAGCGGGACCCGGACACGCCCGAACACTGAAGCTTTCTTT